Included here is one T cell receptor (beta chain) sequence, with context. Antigen specificity is unknown. These data are taken from a study of cytomegalovirus exposure and HLA in healthy donors. As for the study in general: Out of several hundred genotyped donors, around 80% belonged to the Caucasian-associated ancestry cluster. Findings and caveats of the study: A link between a missense DCLRE1C variant and TCR beta V- and J-gene trimming emerged from a later analysis.

Amplification used 60 Vbeta primers and 13 Jbeta primers. Assay used: immunoSEQ multiplex PCR; TCRdb lists only in-frame clones, some missing. The sample includes some 80,000 clones. The clonotype comes from a man between 50 and 59 years old in good health and CMV-seropositive. Sequencing used PBMCs.

The CDR3 spells CAWSVAGGGNQPQHF. The DNA for the CDR3 is TGTGCCTGGAGTGTCGCTGGGGGGGGCAATCAGCCCCAGCATTTT. The rearrangement links TRBV30 to TRBJ1-5, with D possibly being TRBD1 (5 bases). V was clipped by 0 bases and J by 2 bases, with 11 bases between them. Germline V gives CDR1 GTSNPN, CDR2 SVGIG (reference sequence). This CDR3 is built from 15 residues.